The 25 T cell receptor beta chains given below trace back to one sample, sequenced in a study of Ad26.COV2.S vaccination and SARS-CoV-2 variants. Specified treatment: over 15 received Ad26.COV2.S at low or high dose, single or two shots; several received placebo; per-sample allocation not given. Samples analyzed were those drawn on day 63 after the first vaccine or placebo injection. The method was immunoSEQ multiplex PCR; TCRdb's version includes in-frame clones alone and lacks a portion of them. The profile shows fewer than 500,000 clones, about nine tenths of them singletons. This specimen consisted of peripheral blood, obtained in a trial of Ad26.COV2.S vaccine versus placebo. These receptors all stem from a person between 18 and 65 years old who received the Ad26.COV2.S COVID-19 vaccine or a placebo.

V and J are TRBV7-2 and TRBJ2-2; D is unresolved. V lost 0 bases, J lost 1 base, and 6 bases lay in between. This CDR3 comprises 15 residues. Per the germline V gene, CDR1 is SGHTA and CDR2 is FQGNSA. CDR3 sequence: CASSLAFGNTGELFF. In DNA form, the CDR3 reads TGTGCCAGCAGCTTAGCGTTTGGGAACACCGGGGAGCTGTTTTTT.

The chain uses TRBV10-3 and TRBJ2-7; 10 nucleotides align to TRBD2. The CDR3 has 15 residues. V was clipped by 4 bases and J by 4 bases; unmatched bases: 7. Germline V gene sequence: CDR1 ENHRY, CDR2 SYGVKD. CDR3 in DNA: TGTGCCATCAGTGGGGGAGCGGGAGGGAAGTACGAGCAGTACTTC. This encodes CAISGGAGGKYEQYF.

CDR3: CASSFLTGKGNTIYF. The CDR3 bases are TGTGCCAGCAGTTTCCTGACAGGGAAGGGAAACACCATATATTTT. This rearrangement joins TRBV6-5 to TRBJ1-3; 7 positions agree with TRBD1. Germline V lookup: CDR1 MNHEY, CDR2 SVGAGI. The CDR3 is made up of 15 amino acids. The ends lost 4 bases at V and 4 bases at J; junction bases unmatched: 7.

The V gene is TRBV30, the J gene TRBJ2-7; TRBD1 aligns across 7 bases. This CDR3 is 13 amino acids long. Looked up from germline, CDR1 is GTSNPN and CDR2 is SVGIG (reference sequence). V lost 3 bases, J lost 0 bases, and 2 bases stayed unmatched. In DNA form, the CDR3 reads TGTGCCTGGAGCAGGGACAGCTCCTACGAGCAGTACTTC. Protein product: CAWSRDSSYEQYF.

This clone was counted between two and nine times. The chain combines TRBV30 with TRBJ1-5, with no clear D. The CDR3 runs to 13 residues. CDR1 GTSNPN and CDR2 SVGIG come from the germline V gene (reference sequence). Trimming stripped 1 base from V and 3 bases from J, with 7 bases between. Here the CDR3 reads CAWSEGINQPQHF. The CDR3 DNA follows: TGTGCCTGGAGTGAGGGAATCAATCAGCCCCAGCATTTT.

The CDR3 DNA follows: TGCGCCAGCAGCCAAGATCGGGCAGGTGATGGCTACACCTTC. It yields the protein CASSQDRAGDGYTF. The gene calls are TRBV4-3 and TRBJ1-2; no clear D gene. V lost 0 bases to trimming and J lost 6 bases, with 11 bases between them. This CDR3 comprises 14 residues. Germline CDR1 and CDR2: LGHNA and YSLEER.

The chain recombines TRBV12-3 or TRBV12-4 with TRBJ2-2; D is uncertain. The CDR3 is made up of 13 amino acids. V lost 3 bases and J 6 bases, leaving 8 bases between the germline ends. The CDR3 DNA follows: TGTGCCAGCAGTTTCTTAGGGTCCGGGGAGCTGTTTTTT. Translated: CASSFLGSGELFF.

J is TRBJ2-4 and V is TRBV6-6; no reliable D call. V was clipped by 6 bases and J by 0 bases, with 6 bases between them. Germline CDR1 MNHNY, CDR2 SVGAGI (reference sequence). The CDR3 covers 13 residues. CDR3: CASRPVAKNIQYF. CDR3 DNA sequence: TGTGCCAGCAGACCAGTAGCCAAAAACATTCAGTACTTC.

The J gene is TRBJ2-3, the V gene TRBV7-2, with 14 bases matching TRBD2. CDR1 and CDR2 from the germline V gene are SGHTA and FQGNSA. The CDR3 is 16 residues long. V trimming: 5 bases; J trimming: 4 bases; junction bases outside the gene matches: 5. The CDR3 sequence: CASSPGTSGSADTQYF. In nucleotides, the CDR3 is TGTGCCAGCAGCCCTGGGACTAGCGGGAGCGCAGATACGCAGTATTTT. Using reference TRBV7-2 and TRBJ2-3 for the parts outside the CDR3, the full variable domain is GAGVSQSPSNKVTEKGKDVELRCDPISGHTALYWYRQSLGQGLEFLIYFQGNSAPDKSGLPSDRFSAERTGGSVSTLTIQRTQQEDSAVYLCASSPGTSGSADTQYFGPGTRLTVL.

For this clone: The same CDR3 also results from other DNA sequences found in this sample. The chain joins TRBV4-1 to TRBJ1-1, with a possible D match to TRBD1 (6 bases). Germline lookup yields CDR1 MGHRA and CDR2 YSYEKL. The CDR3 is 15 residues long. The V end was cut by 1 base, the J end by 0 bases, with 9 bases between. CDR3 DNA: TGCGCCAGCAGCCAAGTTGGGGGGCTGAACACTGAAGCTTTCTTT. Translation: CASSQVGGLNTEAFF.

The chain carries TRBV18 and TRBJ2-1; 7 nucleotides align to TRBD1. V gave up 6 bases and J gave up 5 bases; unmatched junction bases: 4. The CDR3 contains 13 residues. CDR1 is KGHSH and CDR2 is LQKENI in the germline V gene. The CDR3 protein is CASSGTANNEQFF. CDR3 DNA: TGTGCCAGCTCTGGGACAGCCAACAATGAGCAGTTCTTC.

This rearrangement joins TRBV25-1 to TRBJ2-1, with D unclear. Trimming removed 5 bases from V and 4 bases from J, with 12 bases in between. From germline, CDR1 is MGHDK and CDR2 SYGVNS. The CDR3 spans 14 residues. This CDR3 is CASSILSGYNEQFF. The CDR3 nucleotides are TGTGCCAGCAGTATACTATCCGGATACAATGAGCAGTTCTTC.

The CDR3 reads CAISDWDNTEAFF. In DNA, the CDR3 is TGTGCCATCAGTGACTGGGATAACACTGAAGCTTTCTTT. The chain couples TRBV10-3 to TRBJ1-1; no definite D call. CDR1 and CDR2 from the germline V gene are ENHRY and SYGVKD. This CDR3 spans 13 amino acids. The V end was cut by 3 bases, the J end by 2 bases, with 7 bases between.

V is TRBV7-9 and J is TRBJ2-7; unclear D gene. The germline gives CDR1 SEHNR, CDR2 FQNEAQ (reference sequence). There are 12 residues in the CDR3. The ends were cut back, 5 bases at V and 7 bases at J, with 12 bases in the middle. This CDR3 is CASSPLSYEQYF. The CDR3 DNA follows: TGTGCCAGCAGCCCACTCTCTTATGAGCAGTACTTC.

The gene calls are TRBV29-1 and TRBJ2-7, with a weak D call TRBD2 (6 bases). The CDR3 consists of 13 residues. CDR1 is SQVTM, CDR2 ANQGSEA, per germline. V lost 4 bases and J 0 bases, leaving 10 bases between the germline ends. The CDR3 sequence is CSVAGTSSYEQYF. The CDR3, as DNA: TGCAGCGTTGCAGGGACTTCCTCCTACGAGCAGTACTTC.

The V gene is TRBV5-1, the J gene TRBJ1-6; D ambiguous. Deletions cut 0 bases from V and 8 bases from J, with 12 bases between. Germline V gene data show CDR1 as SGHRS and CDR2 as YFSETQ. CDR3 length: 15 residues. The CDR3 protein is CASSLDSSSYSPLHF. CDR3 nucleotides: TGCGCCAGCAGCTTGGATAGCAGCTCCTATTCACCCCTCCACTTT.

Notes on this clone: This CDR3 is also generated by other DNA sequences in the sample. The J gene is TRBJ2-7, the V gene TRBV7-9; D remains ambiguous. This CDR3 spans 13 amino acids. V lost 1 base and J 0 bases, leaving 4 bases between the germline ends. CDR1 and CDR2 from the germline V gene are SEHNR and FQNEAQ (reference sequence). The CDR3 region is CASSLGDSYEQYF. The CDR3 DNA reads TGTGCCAGCAGCTTAGGCGACTCCTACGAGCAGTACTTC.

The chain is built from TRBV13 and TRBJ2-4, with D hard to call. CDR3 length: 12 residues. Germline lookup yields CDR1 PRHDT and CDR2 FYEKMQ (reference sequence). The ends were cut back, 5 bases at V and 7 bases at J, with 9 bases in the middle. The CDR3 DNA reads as TGTGCCAGCAGCCGCGGTAGCAACATTCAGTACTTC. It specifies CASSRGSNIQYF.

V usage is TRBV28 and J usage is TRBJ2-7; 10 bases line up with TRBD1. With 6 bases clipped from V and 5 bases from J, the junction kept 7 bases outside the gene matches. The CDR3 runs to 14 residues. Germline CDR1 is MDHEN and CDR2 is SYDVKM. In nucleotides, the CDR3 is TGTGCCAGCAGGAGGACAGGGGGTTTCCACGAGCAGTACTTC. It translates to CASRRTGGFHEQYF.

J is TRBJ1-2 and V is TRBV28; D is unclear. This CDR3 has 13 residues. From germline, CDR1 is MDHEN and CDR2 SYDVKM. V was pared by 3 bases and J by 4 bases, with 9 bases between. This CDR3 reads CASSFAEAYGYTF. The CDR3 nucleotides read TGTGCCAGCAGTTTTGCTGAGGCCTATGGCTACACCTTC.

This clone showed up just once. CDR3 in DNA: TGTGCCAGCAGCCTAGCGGGAGGGCCCCAGGATACGCAGTATTTT. It codes for CASSLAGGPQDTQYF. The chain has TRBV7-3 and TRBJ2-3, with 12 bases matching TRBD2. The germline gives CDR1 SGHTA, CDR2 FQGTGA. The CDR3 sequence is 15 residues long. V lost 5 bases and J lost 6; bases outside the gene matches: 6.

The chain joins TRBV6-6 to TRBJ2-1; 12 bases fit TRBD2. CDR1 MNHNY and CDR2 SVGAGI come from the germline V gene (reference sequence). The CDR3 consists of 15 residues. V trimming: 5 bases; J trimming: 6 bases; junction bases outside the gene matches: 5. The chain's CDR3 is CASSRLAGEFNEQFF. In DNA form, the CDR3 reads TGTGCCAGCAGTAGACTAGCGGGAGAATTCAATGAGCAGTTCTTC.

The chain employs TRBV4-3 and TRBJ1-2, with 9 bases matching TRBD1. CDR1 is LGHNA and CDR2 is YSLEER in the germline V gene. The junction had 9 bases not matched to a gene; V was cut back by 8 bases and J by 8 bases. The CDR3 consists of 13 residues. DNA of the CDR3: TGCGCCAGCGCGCAGACTACAGGGGGCGGCTACACCTTC. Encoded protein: CASAQTTGGGYTF.

CDR3 loop: CATGPWNTGELFF. The CDR3 nucleotides are TGTGCCACCGGACCCTGGAACACCGGGGAGCTGTTTTTT. The rearrangement links TRBV19 to TRBJ2-2; D remains ambiguous. The V end was cut by 10 bases, the J end by 1 base, with 10 bases between. CDR1 and CDR2 from the germline V gene are LNHDA and SQIVND (reference sequence). The CDR3 has 13 amino acids.

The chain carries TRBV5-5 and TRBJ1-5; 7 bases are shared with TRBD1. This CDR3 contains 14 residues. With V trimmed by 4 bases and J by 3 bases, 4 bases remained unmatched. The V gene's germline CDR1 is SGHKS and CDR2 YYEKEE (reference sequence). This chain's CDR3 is CASSPTGFNQPQHF. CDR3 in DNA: TGTGCCAGCAGCCCGACAGGGTTCAATCAGCCCCAGCATTTT.